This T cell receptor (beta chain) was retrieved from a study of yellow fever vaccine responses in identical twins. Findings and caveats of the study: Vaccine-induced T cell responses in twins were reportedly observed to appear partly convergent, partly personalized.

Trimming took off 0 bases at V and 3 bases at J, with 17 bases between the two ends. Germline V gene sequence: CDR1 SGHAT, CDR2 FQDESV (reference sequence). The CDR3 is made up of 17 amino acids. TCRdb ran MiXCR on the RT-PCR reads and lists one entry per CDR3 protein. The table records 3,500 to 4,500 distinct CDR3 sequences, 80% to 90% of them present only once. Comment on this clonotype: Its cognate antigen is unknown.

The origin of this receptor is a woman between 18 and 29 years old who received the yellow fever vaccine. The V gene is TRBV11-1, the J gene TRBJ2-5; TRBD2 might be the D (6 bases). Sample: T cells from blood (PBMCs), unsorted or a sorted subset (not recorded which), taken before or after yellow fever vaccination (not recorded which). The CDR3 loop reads CASSLAFGTGDKETQYF. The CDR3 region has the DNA TGTGCCAGCAGCTTAGCTTTCGGGACGGGAGATAAAGAGACCCAGTACTTC.